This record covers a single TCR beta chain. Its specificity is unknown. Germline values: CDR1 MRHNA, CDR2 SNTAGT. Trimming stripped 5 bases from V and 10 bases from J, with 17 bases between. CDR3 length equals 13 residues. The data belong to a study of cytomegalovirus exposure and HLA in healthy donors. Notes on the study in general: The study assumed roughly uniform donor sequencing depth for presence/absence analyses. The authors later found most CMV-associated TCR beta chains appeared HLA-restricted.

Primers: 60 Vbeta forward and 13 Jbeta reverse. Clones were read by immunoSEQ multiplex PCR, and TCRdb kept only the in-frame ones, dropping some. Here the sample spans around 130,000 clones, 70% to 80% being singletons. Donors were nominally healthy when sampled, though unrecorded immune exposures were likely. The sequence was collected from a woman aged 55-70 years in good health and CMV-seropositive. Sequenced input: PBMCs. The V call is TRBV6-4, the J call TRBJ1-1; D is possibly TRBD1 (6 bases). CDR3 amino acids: CASSLDSQGGAFF. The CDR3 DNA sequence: TGTGCCAGCAGTTTGGACTCCCAAGGGGGAGCTTTCTTT.